A selection of T cell receptor beta chains follows, all from one sample in a study of blood T cell repertoires in COVID-19. Libraries were prepared by immunoSEQ multiplex PCR; TCRdb keeps only in-frame clonotypes and omits some of them. This repertoire shows roughly 40,000 clones, under 85% found once; its top ten account for about 33%. Sequenced material: peripheral blood. All receptors derive from a woman at least 80 years old with acute or convalescent COVID-19. Each CDR3 is given with its conserved first and last residue. Fields, in order: V gene, J gene, clone size, D gene, CDR3 DNA, CDR3 protein. A D gene is named only where the DNA matches it firmly. Expanded clones get a size class; other rows say once, few or many, or leave the size out.

TRBV7-2	TRBJ2-1	NA	NA	TGTGCCAGCAGCCCGCGGACTGGCTTAAATGAGCAGTTCTTC	CASSPRTGLNEQFF
TRBV5-5	TRBJ2-2	NA	TRBD1	TGTGCCAGCAGCCCCTCGGGGACAGGGAACACCGGGGAGCTGTTTTTT	CASSPSGTGNTGELFF
TRBV27	TRBJ2-3	NA	TRBD2	TGTGCCAGCAGTTCCTACCTAGCGGTGACAGATACGCAGTATTTT	CASSSYLAVTDTQYF
TRBV3-1/TRBV3-2	TRBJ2-1	NA	TRBD2	TGTGCCAGCAGCCATTGGACTAGCGGGCGTAACAATGAGCAGTTCTTC	CASSHWTSGRNNEQFF
TRBV6-5	TRBJ1-2	NA	TRBD1	TGTGCCAGCAGTTACTCGACAGGGACAGTAGGTGGCTACACCTTC	CASSYSTGTVGGYTF
TRBV30	TRBJ1-2	NA	TRBD1	TGTGCCTCCGATCGTCCCCCGGGACAGGGGGCCATTAACTATGGCTACACCTTC	CASDRPPGQGAINYGYTF
TRBV4-2	TRBJ1-2	NA	NA	TGTGCCAGCAGCCGTGTGGGCGGCTACACCTTC	CASSRVGGYTF
TRBV6-5	TRBJ1-1	NA	NA	TGTGCCAGCAGTTACTCGATGGGGACACCTAACACTGAAGCTTTCTTT	CASSYSMGTPNTEAFF
TRBV11-2	TRBJ2-5	NA	TRBD2	TGTGCCAGCAGCTTGGGACTAGCGGGAGGTGGGGAGACCCAGTACTTC	CASSLGLAGGGETQYF
TRBV11-3	TRBJ2-1	once	TRBD2	TGTGCCAGCAGCTTAACAGCGGGAGGTGGGAATGAGCAGTTCTTC	CASSLTAGGGNEQFF
TRBV5-1	TRBJ2-3	NA	NA	TGCGCCAGCAGCTACACAGGGAGCACAGATACGCAGTATTTT	CASSYTGSTDTQYF
TRBV30	TRBJ2-6	NA	NA	TGTGCCTGGAGTGTTGGGGGGGGCCCCTTCTCTGGGGCCAACGTCCTGACTTTC	CAWSVGGGPFSGANVLTF
TRBV2	TRBJ2-7	NA	NA	TGTGCCAGCAGTGCCGGGCCCGGGTTGGGAGGTCCATCCTACGAGCAGTACTTC	CASSAGPGLGGPSYEQYF
TRBV24-1	TRBJ2-7	NA	NA	TGTGCCACCAGTGACCTCTACGAGCAGTACTTC	CATSDLYEQYF
TRBV5-4	TRBJ2-2	NA	TRBD2	TGTGCCAGCAGCTCGGGACTAGAGACCGGGGAGCTGTTTTTT	CASSSGLETGELFF
TRBV7-2	TRBJ2-7	NA	NA	TGTGCCAGCAGTCAAGAGGTCTCCTACGAGCAGTACTTC	CASSQEVSYEQYF
TRBV19	TRBJ2-5	NA	TRBD2	TGTGCCAGTAGTGGCGGTGCGGGAGGGAGGCTGGAGACCCAGTACTTC	CASSGGAGGRLETQYF
TRBV27	TRBJ1-1	NA	NA	TGTGCCAGCAGTTTACGGGGGAGCACTGAAGCTTTCTTT	CASSLRGSTEAFF
TRBV5-1	TRBJ2-7	few	NA	TGCGCCAGCAGCCCCCAAACTAGCAACGAGCAGTACTTC	CASSPQTSNEQYF
TRBV28	TRBJ2-1	NA	TRBD2	TGTGCCAGCAGTTTACAACTAGCGGGAGTTTCCAATGAGCAGTTCTTC	CASSLQLAGVSNEQFF
TRBV3-1/TRBV3-2	TRBJ2-1	NA	NA	TGTGCCAGCAACCACGGGGGCTCCTACAATGAGCAGTTCTTC	CASNHGGSYNEQFF
TRBV7-9	TRBJ2-7	NA	TRBD2	TGTGCCAGCAGCTTAGCCGGGACTAGCGGGGAGCAGTACTTC	CASSLAGTSGEQYF
TRBV11-2	TRBJ2-4	NA	TRBD1	TGTGCCAGCAGCTTTTCCGAAGGGGGCACGAACATTCAGTACTTC	CASSFSEGGTNIQYF
TRBV7-2	TRBJ1-6	few	NA	TGTGCCAGCAGCTTGGGCGGGGATTGGAATTCACCCCTCCACTTT	CASSLGGDWNSPLHF
TRBV4-1	TRBJ2-1	few	TRBD2	TGCGCCAGCAGCTATAAAAGGACTAGCGCAAACAATGAGCAGTTCTTC	CASSYKRTSANNEQFF
TRBV2	TRBJ2-5	NA	NA	TGTGCCAGCAGTGATTGGCGCGTGGGGACAACGTACTTC	CASSDWRVGTTYF
TRBV28	TRBJ2-1	once	TRBD2	TGTGCCAGCAGACTTAGCGGGATAGTCAATGAGCAGTTCTTC	CASRLSGIVNEQFF
TRBV7-2	TRBJ1-1	NA	TRBD1	TGTGCCAGCAGCTTAGGGGGACAGGGGTTTCCCGAGGCTTTCTTT	CASSLGGQGFPEAFF
TRBV2	TRBJ2-1	NA	NA	TGTGCCAGCAGTGGGATTTTGTGGGAAGGGGATGAGCAGTTCTTC	CASSGILWEGDEQFF
TRBV3-1/TRBV3-2	TRBJ2-2	NA	NA	TGTGCCAGCAGCACATCCGGGGAGCTGTTTTTT	CASSTSGELFF